This entry lists 17 T cell receptor beta chains sequenced from one sample in a study of CD8 T cells in ankylosing spondylitis. TCRdb re-derived calls from the 5' RACE reads in MiXCR, one entry per CDR3 protein. The data hold roughly 230,000 distinct CDR3 sequences, with over 9.5% observed a single time. The sequenced sample was blood, either unsorted or a sorted T cell fraction (not recorded which). The receptor source for this set is a male donor with ankylosing spondylitis or in good health (not recorded which).

This clonotype was observed a handful of times. This chain links TRBV2 with TRBJ1-1; D is undetermined. CDR1 and CDR2 (germline): SNHLY, FYNNEI. This CDR3 region has 16 residues. Trimming took 0 bases from V and 0 from J, leaving 11 bases between them. The CDR3 loop reads CASSEALWVVNTEAFF. The CDR3 nucleotides are TGTGCCAGCAGTGAAGCGCTTTGGGTCGTGAACACTGAAGCTTTCTTT.

This clonotype was found many times. The chain is built from TRBV6-1 and TRBJ1-1, with unresolved D. CDR1 is MNHNS and CDR2 is SASEGT in the germline V gene. V dropped 2 bases and J dropped 0 bases, with 7 bases sitting between them. The CDR3 length is 14 residues. The CDR3 region is CASSEPGMNTEAFF. The CDR3 coding sequence is TGTGCCAGCAGTGAACCAGGCATGAACACTGAAGCTTTCTTT.

The rearrangement joins TRBV7-9 to TRBJ1-3; D is perhaps TRBD1 (5 bases). The V gene lost 10 bases and the J gene lost 0 bases, with 22 bases spanning the gap. CDR1 and CDR2 (germline): SEHNR, FQNEAQ (reference sequence). The CDR3 spans 17 residues. The CDR3, as DNA: TGTGCCACCCCTCGGGGGGGAAGGGTCAGCTCTGGAAACACCATATATTTT. This gives the protein CATPRGGRVSSGNTIYF.

This clonotype was observed many times. The chain links TRBV14 to TRBJ2-7, with D uncertain. V was shortened by 0 bases and J by 5 bases, with 14 bases between the two germline ends. This CDR3 is built from 15 residues. Germline CDR1 SGHDN, CDR2 FVKESK. CDR3 sequence (DNA): TGTGCCAGCAGCCAAGATTATGGCAGAAGTCACGAGCAGTACTTC. This translates into CASSQDYGRSHEQYF.

This clonotype was counted ten times or more. The chain carries TRBV12-3 or TRBV12-4 and TRBJ1-4; the match to TRBD1 covers 12 bases. This CDR3 contains 18 residues. The V segment lost 4 bases and the J segment 3 bases; nucleotides outside the gene matches: 9. In DNA form, the CDR3 reads TGTGCCAGCAGTTCCGGGACAGGGGGCCCCCCAGCTAATGAAAAACTGTTTTTT. Translated: CASSSGTGGPPANEKLFF.

This clonotype was seen ten or more times. The genes are TRBV7-9 and TRBJ2-5, with 8 bases that match TRBD2. The length of the CDR3 is 16 residues. Trimming cost V 5 bases and J 5 bases; bases outside gene matches: 13. Germline V CDR1 and CDR2: SEHNR, FQNEAQ (reference sequence). The CDR3 protein is CASSNSETSVPETQYF. As DNA, the CDR3 is TGTGCCAGCAGCAACTCGGAGACTAGCGTTCCGGAGACCCAGTACTTC.

This clonotype occurred many times. J is TRBJ2-7 and V is TRBV10-3; 7 bases agree with TRBD1. The trim removed 6 bases at V and 2 bases at J, leaving 7 bases unmatched. Germline CDR1 is ENHRY and CDR2 is SYGVKD. This CDR3 has 14 amino acids. DNA of the CDR3: TGTGCCATCAGGAGGACAGGCCTTCCCTACGAGCAGTACTTC. As protein: CAIRRTGLPYEQYF.

This clonotype has a count of ten or more. V gene TRBV2 combines with J gene TRBJ1-5; TRBD1 matches 9 bases. V dropped 2 bases and J dropped 4; count of bases not matched to a gene: 9. The germline V gene has CDR1 SNHLY and CDR2 FYNNEI. This CDR3 is built from 17 residues. The CDR3 here is CASSENRGTGSNQPQHF. CDR3 in DNA: TGTGCCAGCAGTGAAAATCGCGGGACAGGGTCGAATCAGCCCCAGCATTTT.

This clonotype came up a few times. CDR3 DNA sequence: TGTGCCATCAAAGGTCGCGACGCGGGAGGCTCAGATACGCAGTATTTT. Amino acid sequence: CAIKGRDAGGSDTQYF. The chain joins TRBV10-3 to TRBJ2-3; 8 nucleotides line up with TRBD2. Germline V gene data show CDR1 as ENHRY and CDR2 as SYGVKD. Losses at the gene ends were 7 bases for V and 4 bases for J; bases not matched to a gene: 13. The CDR3 consists of 16 residues.

The V call is TRBV12-3 or TRBV12-4, the J call TRBJ1-5; 7 positions agree with TRBD1. The CDR3 totals 14 residues. Trimming cost V 4 bases and J 6 bases; bases outside gene matches: 6. As DNA, the CDR3 is TGTGCCAGCAGTTCAAGGACAGGTAGTCAGCCCCAGCATTTT. Its protein is CASSSRTGSQPQHF.

This clonotype was counted ten times or more. The V gene is TRBV6-1, the J gene TRBJ2-7; 8 bases are shared with TRBD1. Germline V lookup: CDR1 MNHNS, CDR2 SASEGT. V trimming: 5 bases; J trimming: 6 bases; junction bases outside the gene matches: 6. The CDR3 extends over 13 amino acids. The CDR3 reads CASSQLDRVEQYF. CDR3 coding DNA: TGTGCCAGCAGTCAATTGGACAGGGTCGAGCAGTACTTC.

This clonotype was detected many times. The chain recombines TRBV5-1 with TRBJ1-2; no clear D gene. The CDR3 is 13 amino acids. Trimming removed 0 bases from V and 6 bases from J, with 9 bases in between. The germline gives CDR1 SGHRS, CDR2 YFSETQ. This chain's CDR3 is CASSLAPPNGYTF. CDR3 in DNA: TGCGCCAGCAGCTTGGCCCCCCCGAATGGCTACACCTTC.

There are many counts of this clonotype. The V call is TRBV10-2, the J call TRBJ1-1, with 7 bases matching TRBD1. The V segment lost 6 bases and the J segment 10 bases; nucleotides outside the gene matches: 5. There are 11 residues in the CDR3. Germline V CDR1 and CDR2: WSHSY, SAAADI. The CDR3 protein is CASRGGPAAFF. The CDR3 coding sequence is TGCGCCAGCAGAGGGGGCCCGGCAGCTTTCTTT.

This clonotype came up many times. The J gene is TRBJ2-4, the V gene TRBV7-2; TRBD1 agrees at 7 bases. This CDR3 comprises 15 residues. Germline assignment: CDR1 SGHTA and CDR2 FQGNSA. V was pared by 4 bases and J by 1 base, with 4 bases of the junction left unmatched. CDR3 sequence (DNA): TGTGCCAGCAGCTACCAAGGGGGCGCCAAAAACATTCAGTACTTC. This encodes CASSYQGGAKNIQYF.

In this sample, this clonotype turned up a few times. V gene TRBV6-5 combines with J gene TRBJ2-1; 7 positions agree with TRBD2. Germline V gene lookup returns CDR1 MNHEY and CDR2 SVGAGI. Trimming removed 0 bases from V and 9 bases from J; junction bases left unmatched: 14. This CDR3 has 17 amino acids. CDR3 sequence (DNA): TGTGCCAGCAGTTACTCCTTTACTAGCGAGGGACCCAGTGAGCAGTTCTTC. Its translation is CASSYSFTSEGPSEQFF.

There are many counts of this clonotype. The V gene is TRBV19, the J gene TRBJ1-1; a weak D match, TRBD1 (6 bases). Trimming took 5 bases from V and 7 from J, leaving 17 bases between them. This CDR3 comprises 14 residues. The germline V gene has CDR1 LNHDA and CDR2 SQIVND (reference sequence). The CDR3 spells CASSFNRDNLEAFF. The CDR3 coding sequence is TGTGCCAGTAGTTTCAACAGGGATAACCTTGAAGCTTTCTTT.

The J gene is TRBJ2-1, the V gene TRBV30; TRBD2 is a possible D gene (6 bases). Germline CDR1 is GTSNPN and CDR2 is SVGIG (reference sequence). CDR3 length equals 12 residues. Trimming stripped 1 base from V and 6 bases from J, with 7 bases between. CDR3 sequence: CAWSGAGNEQFF. The DNA for the CDR3 is TGTGCCTGGAGTGGAGCGGGCAATGAGCAGTTCTTC.